A selection of T cell receptor beta chains follows, all from one sample in a study of Ad26.COV2.S vaccination and SARS-CoV-2 variants. Measured with immunoSEQ multiplex PCR; TCRdb has only the in-frame clones, and not every one. The sample lists approximately 410,000 clones; around 92% were seen once. The sequencing here drew on peripheral blood, taken in a trial of Ad26.COV2.S vaccine versus placebo. These receptors all come from a person between 18 and 60 years old who received the Ad26.COV2.S COVID-19 vaccine or a placebo. CDR3s include the opening cysteine and the closing phenylalanine or tryptophan. The D gene is left open where the match is weak. Clone size is given for some rows only: seen once, a few or many times, or a class if the clone is expanded.

cdr3_nt: TGTGCCTGGAGATCGGGGCTCCCACCCACCCTTAACTATGGCTACACCTTC; cdr3_aa: CAWRSGLPPTLNYGYTF; v_call: TRBV30; d_call: NA; clone_size: NA; j_call: TRBJ1-2
cdr3_nt: TGTGCCAGCGGCAGGGTAGCTGGTTACGAGCAGTACTTC; cdr3_aa: CASGRVAGYEQYF; v_call: TRBV7-8; d_call: NA; clone_size: NA; j_call: TRBJ2-7
cdr3_nt: TGTGCCAGCAATCGGGGGGCCGGGGAGCTGTTTTTT; cdr3_aa: CASNRGAGELFF; v_call: TRBV5-5; d_call: TRBD2; clone_size: NA; j_call: TRBJ2-2
cdr3_nt: TGTGCCAGCAGTCCCCAAGGCGAGGATGGCTACACCTTC; cdr3_aa: CASSPQGEDGYTF; v_call: TRBV6-2/TRBV6-3; d_call: NA; clone_size: NA; j_call: TRBJ1-2
cdr3_nt: TGTGCCAGCAGGGCCGGGCCTAATCAGCCCCAGCATTTT; cdr3_aa: CASRAGPNQPQHF; v_call: TRBV2; d_call: NA; clone_size: NA; j_call: TRBJ1-5
cdr3_nt: TGCGCCAGCAGCCAAGTGACAGGAACTAACTATGGCTACACCTTC; cdr3_aa: CASSQVTGTNYGYTF; v_call: TRBV4-3; d_call: NA; clone_size: once; j_call: TRBJ1-2
cdr3_nt: TGTGCCAGCAGTTTCCGAAGTAGTGTAGTCTACGAGCAGTACTTC; cdr3_aa: CASSFRSSVVYEQYF; v_call: TRBV27; d_call: NA; clone_size: NA; j_call: TRBJ2-7
cdr3_nt: TGCGCCAGCAGCCCTCCGGGACAGGGCAACAATGAGCAGTTCTTC; cdr3_aa: CASSPPGQGNNEQFF; v_call: TRBV5-1; d_call: TRBD1; clone_size: NA; j_call: TRBJ2-1
cdr3_nt: TGTGCCAGTTGGCACACTGAAGCTTTCTTT; cdr3_aa: CASWHTEAFF; v_call: TRBV19; d_call: NA; clone_size: NA; j_call: TRBJ1-1
cdr3_nt: TGCGCCAGCAGTTCCGGACAATTCTTATATGGCTACACCTTC; cdr3_aa: CASSSGQFLYGYTF; v_call: TRBV10-2; d_call: NA; clone_size: NA; j_call: TRBJ1-2
cdr3_nt: TGTGCCAGCTCACGCGGACAGATCGCGGCCGATAATTCACCCCTCCACTTT; cdr3_aa: CASSRGQIAADNSPLHF; v_call: TRBV18; d_call: NA; clone_size: once; j_call: TRBJ1-6
cdr3_nt: TGCGCCAGCAGCCAAGATTCATCTAGCGGGGGCTACGAGCAGTACTTC; cdr3_aa: CASSQDSSSGGYEQYF; v_call: TRBV4-3; d_call: TRBD2; clone_size: NA; j_call: TRBJ2-7
cdr3_nt: TGTGCCAGCAGCTTCCAAGACAGGGGGGGAGAAAAACTGTTTTTT; cdr3_aa: CASSFQDRGGEKLFF; v_call: TRBV7-2; d_call: TRBD1; clone_size: once; j_call: TRBJ1-4
cdr3_nt: TGTGCCAGCAGTTTCAAAACAGCCCACGAGCAGTACTTC; cdr3_aa: CASSFKTAHEQYF; v_call: TRBV12-3/TRBV12-4; d_call: NA; clone_size: NA; j_call: TRBJ2-7
cdr3_nt: TGCGCCAGCAGCCCGGGGACTAGACAAGAGACCCAGTACTTC; cdr3_aa: CASSPGTRQETQYF; v_call: TRBV5-1; d_call: TRBD2; clone_size: once; j_call: TRBJ2-5
cdr3_nt: TGTGCCAGTAGTATCTCGGAATATAGCAATCAGCCCCAGCATTTT; cdr3_aa: CASSISEYSNQPQHF; v_call: TRBV19; d_call: NA; clone_size: NA; j_call: TRBJ1-5
cdr3_nt: TGTGCCAGCAGTATCACAACAGAAAGGACTAATGAAAAACTGTTTTTT; cdr3_aa: CASSITTERTNEKLFF; v_call: TRBV6-6; d_call: NA; clone_size: NA; j_call: TRBJ1-4
cdr3_nt: TGTGCCAGCAGCCGCCGGACAGGCGGAATCTACGAGCAGTACTTC; cdr3_aa: CASSRRTGGIYEQYF; v_call: TRBV5-6; d_call: TRBD1; clone_size: NA; j_call: TRBJ2-7
cdr3_nt: TGTGCCAGCAGCCCCGAGGGATTCTACGAGCAGTACTTC; cdr3_aa: CASSPEGFYEQYF; v_call: TRBV21-1; d_call: NA; clone_size: once; j_call: TRBJ2-7
cdr3_nt: TGTGCCAGCAGCGTAGGAGTCGGGGGTACCGATACGCAGTATTTT; cdr3_aa: CASSVGVGGTDTQYF; v_call: TRBV9; d_call: NA; clone_size: NA; j_call: TRBJ2-3
cdr3_nt: TGCAGTGCTAGGATGGTGACTGAAGCTTTCTTT; cdr3_aa: CSARMVTEAFF; v_call: TRBV20-1; d_call: NA; clone_size: NA; j_call: TRBJ1-1
cdr3_nt: TGTGCCAGCAGTGACCCCCAGGTGGTAGTTTCCTACGAGCAGTACTTC; cdr3_aa: CASSDPQVVVSYEQYF; v_call: TRBV6-1; d_call: NA; clone_size: NA; j_call: TRBJ2-7
cdr3_nt: TGTGCCAGCAGCCCGCGAATTGATTCACCCCTCCACTTT; cdr3_aa: CASSPRIDSPLHF; v_call: TRBV3-1/TRBV3-2; d_call: NA; clone_size: many; j_call: TRBJ1-6
cdr3_nt: TGCGCCAGCAGCCCCGTTGATAGCTCTGGAAACACCATATATTTT; cdr3_aa: CASSPVDSSGNTIYF; v_call: TRBV5-1; d_call: NA; clone_size: NA; j_call: TRBJ1-3
cdr3_nt: TGTGCCAGCAGTTCCGGCCGGGGACTAGCGGGGGCTATACAAGAGACCCAGTACTTC; cdr3_aa: CASSSGRGLAGAIQETQYF; v_call: TRBV6-2/TRBV6-3; d_call: TRBD2; clone_size: NA; j_call: TRBJ2-5
cdr3_nt: TGTGCCAGCAGCTTACAGCGTTACAATGAGCAGTTCTTC; cdr3_aa: CASSLQRYNEQFF; v_call: TRBV7-2; d_call: NA; clone_size: NA; j_call: TRBJ2-1
cdr3_nt: TGTGCCAGCAGCTTAGAAGAACGGGGGGGGCCAGAGGTAGATACGCAGTATTTT; cdr3_aa: CASSLEERGGPEVDTQYF; v_call: TRBV7-2; d_call: TRBD2; clone_size: NA; j_call: TRBJ2-3
cdr3_nt: TGTGCCAGCAGCCAAGACTTGACTGGTAGTGGGTACACTGAAGCTTTCTTT; cdr3_aa: CASSQDLTGSGYTEAFF; v_call: TRBV14; d_call: NA; clone_size: NA; j_call: TRBJ1-1
cdr3_nt: TGTGCCAGCAGCTTATCGGCCTTACCCCGGGACACAGTTAATGAAAAACTGTTTTTT; cdr3_aa: CASSLSALPRDTVNEKLFF; v_call: TRBV7-6; d_call: NA; clone_size: few; j_call: TRBJ1-4
cdr3_nt: TGTGCCAGTAGTATTCCGGACAGGGGGCTTAGCAATCAGCCCCAGCATTTT; cdr3_aa: CASSIPDRGLSNQPQHF; v_call: TRBV19; d_call: TRBD1; clone_size: NA; j_call: TRBJ1-5
cdr3_nt: TGTGCCAGCAGTGAATGGGACTTTAGCAATCAGCCCCAGCATTTT; cdr3_aa: CASSEWDFSNQPQHF; v_call: TRBV2; d_call: NA; clone_size: NA; j_call: TRBJ1-5
cdr3_nt: TGTGCCAGCAGCTTGGAAGGGATCTCCTACAATGAGCAGTTCTTC; cdr3_aa: CASSLEGISYNEQFF; v_call: TRBV5-5; d_call: NA; clone_size: NA; j_call: TRBJ2-1
cdr3_nt: TGTGCCAGCAGTTTCGCGACACTCGGCCGCAGATTTTTT; cdr3_aa: CASSFATLGRRFF; v_call: TRBV6-2/TRBV6-3; d_call: NA; clone_size: few; j_call: TRBJ1-5
cdr3_nt: TGCGCCAGCAGCTTGGACGGGAAGAACACTGAAGCTTTCTTT; cdr3_aa: CASSLDGKNTEAFF; v_call: TRBV5-1; d_call: NA; clone_size: NA; j_call: TRBJ1-1
cdr3_nt: TGTGCCAGCAGCTACCGACAGGGTCCCCCCTACAATGAGCAGTTCTTC; cdr3_aa: CASSYRQGPPYNEQFF; v_call: TRBV5-8; d_call: TRBD1; clone_size: NA; j_call: TRBJ2-1
cdr3_nt: TGTGCCAGCAGCCTATCACCAACTAATGAAAAACTGTTTTTT; cdr3_aa: CASSLSPTNEKLFF; v_call: TRBV7-6; d_call: NA; clone_size: NA; j_call: TRBJ1-4
cdr3_nt: TGTGCCACCAGGGTGGACAGTGACTACAATGAGCAGTTCTTC; cdr3_aa: CATRVDSDYNEQFF; v_call: TRBV10-3; d_call: NA; clone_size: NA; j_call: TRBJ2-1
cdr3_nt: TGCGCCAGCAGCTTCGGGGGGACAAGCACAGATACGCAGTATTTT; cdr3_aa: CASSFGGTSTDTQYF; v_call: TRBV5-1; d_call: NA; clone_size: NA; j_call: TRBJ2-3
cdr3_nt: TGCGCCAGCAGCTTGGACGGGACAGTGACCTACGAGCAGTACTTC; cdr3_aa: CASSLDGTVTYEQYF; v_call: TRBV5-1; d_call: TRBD1; clone_size: NA; j_call: TRBJ2-7
cdr3_nt: TGTGCCAGCTCACCATCAGGGGTTTCCGAGCAGTACTTC; cdr3_aa: CASSPSGVSEQYF; v_call: TRBV18; d_call: NA; clone_size: NA; j_call: TRBJ2-7
cdr3_nt: TGTGCCAGCAGCTTCACGGGGGGGCTGTTCGATGAGCAGTTCTTC; cdr3_aa: CASSFTGGLFDEQFF; v_call: TRBV7-2; d_call: TRBD2; clone_size: NA; j_call: TRBJ2-1
cdr3_nt: TGCGCCAGCAGTGAGGAAGCGGGGGGGCTTCGGGAGCAGTTCTTC; cdr3_aa: CASSEEAGGLREQFF; v_call: TRBV10-1; d_call: TRBD2; clone_size: NA; j_call: TRBJ2-1
cdr3_nt: TGTGCCAGCAGCTTCTCCAGCGGGGGGGCCGAAGAGACCCAGTACTTC; cdr3_aa: CASSFSSGGAEETQYF; v_call: TRBV7-2; d_call: TRBD2; clone_size: NA; j_call: TRBJ2-5
cdr3_nt: TGTGCCAGCAGCCCCGGGACAGGGAGGGGTGGCTACGAGCAGTACTTC; cdr3_aa: CASSPGTGRGGYEQYF; v_call: TRBV7-9; d_call: TRBD1; clone_size: few; j_call: TRBJ2-7
cdr3_nt: TGCGCCAGCAGTGAAACCCCTCCGGGTCGCTCCTACAATGAGCAGTTCTTC; cdr3_aa: CASSETPPGRSYNEQFF; v_call: TRBV10-1; d_call: NA; clone_size: NA; j_call: TRBJ2-1
cdr3_nt: TGTGCCAGCAGCGCGTACAGGGGTAGCAATCAGCCCCAGCATTTT; cdr3_aa: CASSAYRGSNQPQHF; v_call: TRBV7-8; d_call: TRBD1; clone_size: few; j_call: TRBJ1-5
cdr3_nt: TGTGCCAGAAGCCTACCGGGGACAGGGGCGCGCTGGTTGTTAGAAAAACTGTTTTTT; cdr3_aa: CARSLPGTGARWLLEKLFF; v_call: TRBV5-3; d_call: TRBD1; clone_size: NA; j_call: TRBJ1-4
cdr3_nt: TGTGCCAGCGAGCCGGGGCCCACCACCCACAATGAGCAGTTCTTC; cdr3_aa: CASEPGPTTHNEQFF; v_call: TRBV18; d_call: NA; clone_size: NA; j_call: TRBJ2-1
cdr3_nt: TGTGCCAGCTCACCAAGTAGTGGGGATTCACCCCTCCACTTT; cdr3_aa: CASSPSSGDSPLHF; v_call: TRBV18; d_call: NA; clone_size: NA; j_call: TRBJ1-6
cdr3_nt: TGCGCCAGCATCCAGGACAGCGGCCTGGCCGGGGAGCTGTTTTTT; cdr3_aa: CASIQDSGLAGELFF; v_call: TRBV5-1; d_call: NA; clone_size: NA; j_call: TRBJ2-2